Listed below are T cell receptor beta chains from one sample, sequenced in a study of T-cell reconstitution after alpha-beta-depleted transplantation in children. TCRdb processed the PCR reads anew with MiXCR; each CDR3 protein has one entry. The sample contains some 390,000 distinct CDR3 sequences, around 21% of which appear only once. The sequencing used PBMCs from the stem cell graft donor, collected from the stem cell graft. These receptors originate from a human donor who donated a stem cell graft to a child with acute myeloid leukemia. Each CDR3 is given with its conserved first and last residue. The D gene is left open where the match is weak. Some rows have no size entry. The others give once, few or many, or a class for an expanded clone.

d_gene,abundance,j_gene,v_gene,CDR3nt,CDR3aa
TRBD1,-,TRBJ2-7,TRBV12-3/TRBV12-4,TGTGCCAGCAGTCGGAGCCGGGACAGGGGGGATGAGCAGTACTTC,CASSRSRDRGDEQYF
-,many,TRBJ1-1,TRBV29-1,TGCAGCGTTGCCGGTGGGAACACTGAAGCTTTCTTT,CSVAGGNTEAFF
-,few,TRBJ1-2,TRBV5-1,TGCGCCAGCAGAGGAGGGCTTAGTAACTTGGGCACCTTC,CASRGGLSNLGTF
TRBD1,-,TRBJ1-1,TRBV7-8,TGTGCCAGCAGCCTAGACAGGGTAGACGAAGCTTTCTTT,CASSLDRVDEAFF
TRBD1,many,TRBJ2-5,TRBV10-3,TGTGCCATCAGACCATCAACAGGGGCTGAGACCCAGTACTTC,CAIRPSTGAETQYF
TRBD2,few,TRBJ2-1,TRBV7-6,TGTGCCAGCAGCTTCGGGACTAGCACTTACAATGAGCAGTTCTTC,CASSFGTSTYNEQFF
-,few,TRBJ2-2,TRBV5-1,TGCGCCAGCAGCTTGGGCAGTCATAACACCGGGGAGCTGTTTTTT,CASSLGSHNTGELFF
-,-,TRBJ2-3,TRBV11-2,TGTGCCAGCAGCTTATGGGAAGAGAGCACAGATACGCAGTATTTT,CASSLWEESTDTQYF
TRBD2,many,TRBJ2-3,TRBV29-1,TGCAGCGTTGAAGAGGGATCAGTTAGCGGGAGAACAGATACGCAGTATTTT,CSVEEGSVSGRTDTQYF
TRBD2,-,TRBJ2-5,TRBV7-6,TGTGCCAGCAGCCCCCGGGGGGGGACTCAAGAGACCCAGTACTTC,CASSPRGGTQETQYF